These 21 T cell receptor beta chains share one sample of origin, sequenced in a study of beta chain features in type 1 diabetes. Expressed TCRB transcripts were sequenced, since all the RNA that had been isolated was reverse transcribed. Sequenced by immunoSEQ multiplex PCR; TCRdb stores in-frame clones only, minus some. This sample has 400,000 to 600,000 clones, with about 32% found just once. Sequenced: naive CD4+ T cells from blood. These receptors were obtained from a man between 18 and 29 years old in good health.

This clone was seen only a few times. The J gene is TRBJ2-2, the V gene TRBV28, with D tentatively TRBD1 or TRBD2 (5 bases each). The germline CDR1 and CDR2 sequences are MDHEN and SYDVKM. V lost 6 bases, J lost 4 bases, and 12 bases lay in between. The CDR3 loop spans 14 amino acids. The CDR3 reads CASSTGLATGELFF. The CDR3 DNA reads TGTGCCAGCAGCACGGGGCTCGCCACCGGGGAGCTGTTTTTT.

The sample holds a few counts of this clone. CDR3 residues: CASSSKRGTSGRDEQYF. CDR3 bases: TGTGCCAGCAGCTCAAAACGAGGGACTAGCGGGAGAGACGAGCAGTACTTC. The V and J genes are TRBV5-4 and TRBJ2-7, with 14 positions matching TRBD2. Germline V gene data show CDR1 as SGHNT and CDR2 as YYREEE (reference sequence). The CDR3 sequence is 17 residues long. Unmatched junction bases numbered 10, after V lost 3 bases and J lost 5 bases.

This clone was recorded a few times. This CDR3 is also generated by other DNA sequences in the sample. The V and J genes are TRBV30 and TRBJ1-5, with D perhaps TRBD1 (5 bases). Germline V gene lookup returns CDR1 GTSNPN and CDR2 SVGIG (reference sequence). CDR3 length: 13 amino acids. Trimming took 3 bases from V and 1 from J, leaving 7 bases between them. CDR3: CAWSGDSNQPQHF. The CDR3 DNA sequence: TGTGCCTGGAGCGGGGACAGCAATCAGCCCCAGCATTTT.

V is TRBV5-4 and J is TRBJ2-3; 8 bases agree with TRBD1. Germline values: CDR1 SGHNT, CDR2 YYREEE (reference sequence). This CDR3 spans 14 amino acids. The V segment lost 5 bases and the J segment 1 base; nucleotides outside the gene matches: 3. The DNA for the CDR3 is TGTGCCAGCAGGTGGGGACAGGGCACAGATACGCAGTATTTT. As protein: CASRWGQGTDTQYF.

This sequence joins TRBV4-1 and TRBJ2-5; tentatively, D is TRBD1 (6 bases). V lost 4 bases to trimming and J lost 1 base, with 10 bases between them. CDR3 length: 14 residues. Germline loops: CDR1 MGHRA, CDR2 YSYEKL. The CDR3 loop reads CASSRTGLQETQYF. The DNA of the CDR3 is TGCGCCAGCAGCCGCACAGGGCTCCAAGAGACCCAGTACTTC.

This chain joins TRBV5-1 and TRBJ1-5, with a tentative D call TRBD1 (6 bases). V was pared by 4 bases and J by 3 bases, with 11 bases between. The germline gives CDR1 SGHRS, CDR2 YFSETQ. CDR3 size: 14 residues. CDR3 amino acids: CASSETGSNQPQHF. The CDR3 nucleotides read TGCGCCAGCAGCGAAACAGGGTCCAATCAGCCCCAGCATTTT.

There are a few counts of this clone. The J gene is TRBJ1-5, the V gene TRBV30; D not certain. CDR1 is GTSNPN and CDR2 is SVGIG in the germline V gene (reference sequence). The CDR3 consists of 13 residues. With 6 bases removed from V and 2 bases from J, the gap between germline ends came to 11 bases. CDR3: CACCSSGNQPQHF. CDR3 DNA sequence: TGTGCCTGCTGTTCATCGGGCAATCAGCCCCAGCATTTT. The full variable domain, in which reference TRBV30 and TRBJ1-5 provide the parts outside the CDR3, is SQTIHQWPATLVQPVGSPLSLECTVEGTSNPNLYWYRQAAGRGLQLLFYSVGIGQISSEVPQNLSASRPQDRQFILSSKKLLLSDSGFYLCACCSSGNQPQHFGDGTRLSIL.

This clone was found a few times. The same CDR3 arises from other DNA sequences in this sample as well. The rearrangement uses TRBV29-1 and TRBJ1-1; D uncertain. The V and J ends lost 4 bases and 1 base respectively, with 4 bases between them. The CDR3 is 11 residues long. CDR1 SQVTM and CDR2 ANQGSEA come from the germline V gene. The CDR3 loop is CSVAPNTEAFF. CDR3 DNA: TGCAGCGTTGCCCCGAACACTGAAGCTTTCTTT.

CDR3 residues: CASSPKGLAGGSRETQYF. In DNA, the CDR3 is TGTGCCAGCAGCCCCAAGGGACTAGCGGGAGGTTCCAGGGAGACCCAGTACTTC. The J gene is TRBJ2-5, the V gene TRBV7-3; 15 bases fit TRBD2. J gave up 5 bases and V 5 bases, and 12 bases lay outside the gene matches. The CDR3 loop spans 18 amino acids. CDR1 and CDR2 (germline): SGHTA, FQGTGA.

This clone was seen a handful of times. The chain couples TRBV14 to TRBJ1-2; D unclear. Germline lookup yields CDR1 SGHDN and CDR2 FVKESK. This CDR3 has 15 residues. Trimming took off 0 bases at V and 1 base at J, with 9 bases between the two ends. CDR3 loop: CASSQEGRLNYGYTF. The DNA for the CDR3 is TGTGCCAGCAGCCAAGAGGGGAGGCTTAACTATGGCTACACCTTC.

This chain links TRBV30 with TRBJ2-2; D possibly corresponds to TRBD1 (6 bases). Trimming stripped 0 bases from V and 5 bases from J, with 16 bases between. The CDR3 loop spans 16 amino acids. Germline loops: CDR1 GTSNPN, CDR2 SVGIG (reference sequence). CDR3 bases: TGTGCCTGGAGTGTACGTCGGGACAAACGAACCGGGGAGCTGTTTTTT. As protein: CAWSVRRDKRTGELFF.

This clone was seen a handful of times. The CDR3 loop is CASSPSRSKLFF. CDR3 DNA sequence: TGTGCCAGCAGCCCTTCTCGCTCAAAACTGTTTTTT. The chain is built from TRBV4-2 and TRBJ1-4; D is uncertain. Germline lookup yields CDR1 LGHNA and CDR2 YNFKEQ. Trimming removed 4 bases at V and 10 bases at J, with 10 bases between. The CDR3 runs 12 residues.

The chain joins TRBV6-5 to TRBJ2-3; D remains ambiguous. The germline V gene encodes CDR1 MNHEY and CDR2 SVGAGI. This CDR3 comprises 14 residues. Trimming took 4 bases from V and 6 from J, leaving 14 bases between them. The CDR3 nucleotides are TGTGCCAGCAGTTTAAAGGGAAGTCTGGATACGCAGTATTTT. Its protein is CASSLKGSLDTQYF.

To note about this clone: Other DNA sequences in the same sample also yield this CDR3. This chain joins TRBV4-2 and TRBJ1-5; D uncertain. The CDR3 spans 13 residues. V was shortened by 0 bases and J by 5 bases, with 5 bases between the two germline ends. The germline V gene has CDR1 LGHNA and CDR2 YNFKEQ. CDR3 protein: CASSQDRDQPQHF. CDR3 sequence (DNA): TGTGCCAGCAGCCAAGATAGGGATCAGCCCCAGCATTTT.

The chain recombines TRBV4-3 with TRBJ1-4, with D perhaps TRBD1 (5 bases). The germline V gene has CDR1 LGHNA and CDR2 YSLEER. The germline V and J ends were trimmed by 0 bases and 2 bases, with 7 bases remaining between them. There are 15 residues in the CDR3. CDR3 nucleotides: TGCGCCAGCAGCCAAGACCGACAGACTAATGAAAAACTGTTTTTT. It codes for CASSQDRQTNEKLFF.

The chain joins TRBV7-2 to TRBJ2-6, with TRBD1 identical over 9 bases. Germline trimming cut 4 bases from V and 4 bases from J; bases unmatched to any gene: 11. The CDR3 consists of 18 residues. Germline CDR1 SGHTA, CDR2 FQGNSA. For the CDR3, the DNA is TGTGCCAGCAGCTCCCGGGACAGGGTAACTCCCGGGGCCAACGTCCTGACTTTC. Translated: CASSSRDRVTPGANVLTF. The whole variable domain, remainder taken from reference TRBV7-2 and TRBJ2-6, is GAGVSQSPSNKVTEKGKDVELRCDPISGHTALYWYRQSLGQGLEFLIYFQGNSAPDKSGLPSDRFSAERTGGSVSTLTIQRTQQEDSAVYLCASSSRDRVTPGANVLTFGAGSRLTVL.

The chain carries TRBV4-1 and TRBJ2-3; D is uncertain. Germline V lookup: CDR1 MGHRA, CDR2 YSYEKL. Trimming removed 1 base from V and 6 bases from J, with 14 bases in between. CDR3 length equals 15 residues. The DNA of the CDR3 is TGCGCCAGCAGCCAAGTAGGCGTCTACTCCGATACGCAGTATTTT. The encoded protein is CASSQVGVYSDTQYF.

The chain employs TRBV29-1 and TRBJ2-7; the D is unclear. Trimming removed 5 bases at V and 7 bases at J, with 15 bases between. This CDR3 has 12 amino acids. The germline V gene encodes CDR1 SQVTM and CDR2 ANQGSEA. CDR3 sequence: CSVLGRSAEQYF. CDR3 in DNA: TGCAGCGTTTTGGGCCGCTCAGCGGAGCAGTACTTC.

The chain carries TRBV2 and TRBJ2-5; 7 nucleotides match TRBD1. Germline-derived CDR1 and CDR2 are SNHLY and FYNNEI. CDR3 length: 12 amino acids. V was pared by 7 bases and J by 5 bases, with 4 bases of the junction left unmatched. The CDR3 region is CASTLDRETQYF. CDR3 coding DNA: TGTGCCAGCACCTTGGACAGGGAGACCCAGTACTTC.

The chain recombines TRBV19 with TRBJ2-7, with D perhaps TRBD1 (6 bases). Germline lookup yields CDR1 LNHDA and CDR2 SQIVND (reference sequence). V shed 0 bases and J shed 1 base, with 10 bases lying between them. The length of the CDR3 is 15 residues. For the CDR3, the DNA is TGTGCCAGTAGTATAGATCTAACAGGGTCCTACGAGCAGTACTTC. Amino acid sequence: CASSIDLTGSYEQYF.

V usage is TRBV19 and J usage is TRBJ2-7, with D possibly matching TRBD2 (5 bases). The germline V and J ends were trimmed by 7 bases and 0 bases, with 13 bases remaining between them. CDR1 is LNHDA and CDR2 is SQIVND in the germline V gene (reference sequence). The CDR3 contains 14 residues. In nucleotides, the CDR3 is TGTGCCAGTACCTGGACTGGGAGCTCCTACGAGCAGTACTTC. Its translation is CASTWTGSSYEQYF.